This TCR beta chain was obtained from a study of T cells in Graves' hyperthyroidism and ophthalmopathy. As for the study in general: It was at initial diagnosis, before any treatment, that peripheral blood was collected.

The TCR beta CDR3 regions underwent amplification using RNA transcripts as the source. TCR CDR3 regions were first amplified by RT-PCR with HTBI primers. TCRdb recomputed calls from the multiplex PCR reads with MiXCR, one row per CDR3 protein. The sample has about 250,000 distinct CDR3 sequences; more than 20% are singletons. This clonotype was seen at least ten times. There are 15 residues in the CDR3. Germline CDR1 is SGHVS and CDR2 is FQNEAQ. V lost 5 bases and J lost 3; bases outside the gene matches: 5. Diagnostic assessment was based on clinical symptoms, serum thyroxine and TRAb, thyroid ultrasound and orbital computed tomography. This sample holds PBMCs from less than 13 ml fresh peripheral blood.

The sample taken for sequencing was blood. The V and J genes are TRBV7-8 and TRBJ2-2, with TRBD1 identical over 8 bases. This sequence was found in a woman between 40 and 50 years old with Graves' ophthalmopathy. The CDR3 bases are TGTGCCAGCAGCCGACAGGGGCCCTACACCGGGGAGCTGTTTTTT. It codes for CASSRQGPYTGELFF.